This T cell receptor (beta chain) was documented in a study of identical twins. cDNA molecules carried unique molecular identifiers, and template switching added a universal primer site. TCRdb reprocessed the 5' RACE reads with MiXCR, giving one entry per CDR3 protein. The sample contains about 920,000 distinct CDR3 sequences, more than 9% of which appear only once. As for this clonotype: Its specificity is not known.

With no exceptions, donors were healthy Caucasians. Points from the study as a whole: Low generation-probability sequences were in excess among twin-shared out-of-frame alpha sequences.

This sample was shared with a second study, whose subject was yellow fever vaccine responses in identical twins.

This TCR was sampled from a woman between 18 and 29 years old in good health. The sample was PBMCs.

This CDR3 is CASSRVGGYTF. CDR3 nucleotide sequence: TGTGCCAGCAGCCGTGTAGGTGGCTACACCTTC. The chain uses TRBV3-1 and TRBJ1-2, with D hard to call. The V end was cut by 4 bases, the J end by 7 bases, with 7 bases between. The germline V gene has CDR1 LGHDT and CDR2 YNNKEL (reference sequence). This CDR3 is built from 11 residues.